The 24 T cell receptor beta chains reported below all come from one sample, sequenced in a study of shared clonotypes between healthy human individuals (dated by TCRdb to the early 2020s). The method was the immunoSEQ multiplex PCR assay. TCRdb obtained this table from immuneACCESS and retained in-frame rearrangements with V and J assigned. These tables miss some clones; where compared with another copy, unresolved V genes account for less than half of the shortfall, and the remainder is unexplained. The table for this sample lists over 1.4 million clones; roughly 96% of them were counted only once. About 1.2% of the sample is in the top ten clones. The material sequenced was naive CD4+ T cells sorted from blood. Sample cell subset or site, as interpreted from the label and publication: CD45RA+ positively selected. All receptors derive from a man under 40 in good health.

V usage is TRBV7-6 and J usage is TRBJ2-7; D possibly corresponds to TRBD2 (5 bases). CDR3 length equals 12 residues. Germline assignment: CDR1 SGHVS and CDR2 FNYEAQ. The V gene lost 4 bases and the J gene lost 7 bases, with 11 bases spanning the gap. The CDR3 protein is CASSYLEDEQYF. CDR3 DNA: TGTGCCAGCAGCTACTTGGAGGATGAGCAGTACTTC.

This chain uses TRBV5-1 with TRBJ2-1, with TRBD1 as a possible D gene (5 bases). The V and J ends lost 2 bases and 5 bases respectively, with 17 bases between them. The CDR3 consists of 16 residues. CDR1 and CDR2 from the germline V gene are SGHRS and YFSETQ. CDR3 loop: CASSLGAAGPNNEQFF. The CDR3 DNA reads TGCGCCAGCAGCTTAGGGGCGGCAGGTCCCAACAATGAGCAGTTCTTC.

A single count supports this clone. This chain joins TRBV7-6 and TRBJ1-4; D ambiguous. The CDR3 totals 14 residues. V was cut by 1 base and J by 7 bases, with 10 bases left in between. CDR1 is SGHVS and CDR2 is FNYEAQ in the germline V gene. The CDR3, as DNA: TGTGCCAGCAGCTTAGGCCCTACAGCTGAAAAACTGTTTTTT. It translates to CASSLGPTAEKLFF. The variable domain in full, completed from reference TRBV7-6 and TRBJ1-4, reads GAGVSQSPRYKVTKRGQDVALRCDPISGHVSLYWYRQALGQGPEFLTYFNYEAQQDKSGLPNDRFSAERPEGSISTLTIQRTEQRDSAMYRCASSLGPTAEKLFFGSGTQLSVL.

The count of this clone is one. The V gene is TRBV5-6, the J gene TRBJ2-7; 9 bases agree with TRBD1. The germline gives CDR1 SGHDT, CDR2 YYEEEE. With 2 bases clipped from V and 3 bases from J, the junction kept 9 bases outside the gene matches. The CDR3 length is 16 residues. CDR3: CASSFSRTGDIYEQYF. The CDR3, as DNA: TGTGCCAGCAGCTTTAGCCGGACAGGGGATATCTACGAGCAGTACTTC. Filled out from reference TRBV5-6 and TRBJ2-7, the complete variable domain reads DAGVTQSPTHLIKTRGQQVTLRCSPKSGHDTVSWYQQALGQGPQFIFQYYEEEERQRGNFPDRFSGHQFPNYSSELNVNALLLGDSALYLCASSFSRTGDIYEQYFGPGTRLTVT.

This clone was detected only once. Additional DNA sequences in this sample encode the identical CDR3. The CDR3 reads CASSVTQGGAEAFF. CDR3 coding DNA: TGTGCCAGCAGCGTAACGCAAGGGGGGGCTGAAGCTTTCTTT. This sequence joins TRBV9 and TRBJ1-1, with a tentative D call TRBD1 (6 bases). The CDR3 loop spans 14 amino acids. The V gene's germline CDR1 is SGDLS and CDR2 YYNGEE. Trimming pared 1 base from V and 6 bases from J, leaving 13 bases between.

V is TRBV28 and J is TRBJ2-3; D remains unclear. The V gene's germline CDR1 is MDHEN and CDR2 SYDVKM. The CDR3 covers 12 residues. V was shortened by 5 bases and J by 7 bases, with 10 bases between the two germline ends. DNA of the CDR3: TGTGCCAGCAGTACGCCCCGATATACGCAGTATTTT. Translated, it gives CASSTPRYTQYF.

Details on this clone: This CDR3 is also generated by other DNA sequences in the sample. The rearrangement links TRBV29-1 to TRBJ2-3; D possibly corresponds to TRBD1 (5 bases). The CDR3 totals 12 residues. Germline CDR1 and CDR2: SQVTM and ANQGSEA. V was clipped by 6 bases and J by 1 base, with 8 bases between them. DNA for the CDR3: TGCAGCGTGGCGACAGGCACAGATACGCAGTATTTT. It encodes CSVATGTDTQYF.

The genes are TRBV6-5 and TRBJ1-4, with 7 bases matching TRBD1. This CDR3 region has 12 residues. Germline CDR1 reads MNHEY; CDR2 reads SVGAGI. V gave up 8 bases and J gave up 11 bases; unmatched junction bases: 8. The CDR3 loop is CASGQAQGKLFF. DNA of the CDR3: TGTGCCAGCGGACAGGCCCAGGGTAAACTGTTTTTT.

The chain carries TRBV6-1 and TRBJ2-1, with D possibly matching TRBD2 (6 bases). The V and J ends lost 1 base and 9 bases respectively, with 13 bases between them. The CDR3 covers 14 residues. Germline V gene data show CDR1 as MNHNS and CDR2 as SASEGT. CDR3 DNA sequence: TGTGCCAGCAGTGAAGTAGGCGGGGCGCCTGAGCAGTTCTTC. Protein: CASSEVGGAPEQFF.

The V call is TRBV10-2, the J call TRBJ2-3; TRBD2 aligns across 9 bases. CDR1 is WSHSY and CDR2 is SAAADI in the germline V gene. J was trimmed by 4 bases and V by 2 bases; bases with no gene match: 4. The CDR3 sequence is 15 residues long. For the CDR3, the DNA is TGCGCCAGCAGTGAGAACGCGGGAGGGCCAGATACGCAGTATTTT. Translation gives CASSENAGGPDTQYF.

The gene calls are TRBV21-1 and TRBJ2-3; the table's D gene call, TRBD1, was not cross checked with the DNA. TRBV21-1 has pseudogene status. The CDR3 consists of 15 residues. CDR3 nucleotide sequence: TGTGCCAGCAGCGCTGGGCCGAAACTCACAGATACGCAGTATTTT. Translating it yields CASSAGPKLTDTQYF.

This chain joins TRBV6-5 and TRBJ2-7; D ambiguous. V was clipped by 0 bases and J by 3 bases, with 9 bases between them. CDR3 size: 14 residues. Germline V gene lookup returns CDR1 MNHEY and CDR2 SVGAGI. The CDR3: CASSYSSNYYEQYF. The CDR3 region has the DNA TGTGCCAGCAGTTACTCCTCCAACTACTACGAGCAGTACTTC.

CDR3 bases: TGCGCCAGCGTAGGGCACCTAGCCGGGCGGGACTACGAGCAGTACTTC. Translation gives CASVGHLAGRDYEQYF. The chain employs TRBV10-2 and TRBJ2-7; D is perhaps TRBD2 (6 bases). Germline CDR1 WSHSY, CDR2 SAAADI. Trimming took off 8 bases at V and 3 bases at J, with 23 bases between the two ends. CDR3 length equals 16 residues.

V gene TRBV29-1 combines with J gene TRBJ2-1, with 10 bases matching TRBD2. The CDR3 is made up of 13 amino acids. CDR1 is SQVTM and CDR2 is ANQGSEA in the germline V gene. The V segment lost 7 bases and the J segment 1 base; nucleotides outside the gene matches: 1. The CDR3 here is CSGGLASYNEQFF. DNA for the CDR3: TGCAGCGGGGGACTAGCGTCCTACAATGAGCAGTTCTTC.

CDR3 nucleotides: TGTGCCAGCAAAGGACAGGGGTCGACTGAAGCTTTCTTT. Amino acid sequence: CASKGQGSTEAFF. The chain recombines TRBV6-4 with TRBJ1-1; 9 bases are a match to TRBD1. The germline CDR1 and CDR2 sequences are MRHNA and SNTAGT. The CDR3 is 13 residues long. Trimming cost V 7 bases and J 5 bases; bases outside gene matches: 5.

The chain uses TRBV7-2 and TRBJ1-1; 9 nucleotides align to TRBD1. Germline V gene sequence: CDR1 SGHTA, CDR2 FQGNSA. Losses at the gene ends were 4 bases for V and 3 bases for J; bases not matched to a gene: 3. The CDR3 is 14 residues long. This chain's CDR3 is CASSSRDRDTEAFF. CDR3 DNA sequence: TGTGCCAGCAGCTCCAGGGACAGGGACACTGAAGCTTTCTTT.

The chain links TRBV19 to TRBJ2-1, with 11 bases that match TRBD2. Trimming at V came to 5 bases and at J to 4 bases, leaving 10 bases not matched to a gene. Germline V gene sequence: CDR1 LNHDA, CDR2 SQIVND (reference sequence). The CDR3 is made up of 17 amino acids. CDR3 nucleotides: TGTGCCAGTAGTCTTCGGGTCACTAGCGGGGGTTACAATGAGCAGTTCTTC. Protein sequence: CASSLRVTSGGYNEQFF.

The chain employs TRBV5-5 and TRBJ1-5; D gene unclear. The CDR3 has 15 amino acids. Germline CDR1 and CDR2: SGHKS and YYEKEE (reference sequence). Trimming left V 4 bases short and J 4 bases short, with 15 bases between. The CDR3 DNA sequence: TGTGCCAGCAGCGTAAATTCGACTCTTAATCAGCCCCAGCATTTT. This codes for CASSVNSTLNQPQHF. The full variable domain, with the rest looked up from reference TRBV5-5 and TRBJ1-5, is DAGVTQSPTHLIKTRGQQVTLRCSPISGHKSVSWYQQVLGQGPQFIFQYYEKEERGRGNFPDRFSARQFPNYSSELNVNALLLGDSALYLCASSVNSTLNQPQHFGDGTRLSIL.

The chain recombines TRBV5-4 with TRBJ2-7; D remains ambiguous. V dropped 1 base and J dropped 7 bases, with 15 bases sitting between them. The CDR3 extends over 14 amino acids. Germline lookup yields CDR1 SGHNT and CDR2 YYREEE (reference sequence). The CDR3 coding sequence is TGTGCCAGCAGCTTGTACTGGTGGGCGATGGAGCAGTACTTC. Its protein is CASSLYWWAMEQYF.

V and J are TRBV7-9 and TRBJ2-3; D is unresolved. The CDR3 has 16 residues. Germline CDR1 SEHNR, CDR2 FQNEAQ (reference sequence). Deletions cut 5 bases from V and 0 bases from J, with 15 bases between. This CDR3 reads CASSPPQAASTDTQYF. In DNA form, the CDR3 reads TGTGCCAGCAGCCCCCCTCAGGCAGCTAGCACAGATACGCAGTATTTT.

Here the CDR3 reads CASSLEGGANEKLFF. DNA for the CDR3: TGTGCCAGCAGCTTGGAAGGCGGAGCTAATGAAAAACTGTTTTTT. The V and J genes are TRBV5-4 and TRBJ1-4, with D uncertain. With 0 bases removed from V and 3 bases from J, the gap between germline ends came to 9 bases. From germline, CDR1 is SGHNT and CDR2 YYREEE (reference sequence). The CDR3 has 15 amino acids.

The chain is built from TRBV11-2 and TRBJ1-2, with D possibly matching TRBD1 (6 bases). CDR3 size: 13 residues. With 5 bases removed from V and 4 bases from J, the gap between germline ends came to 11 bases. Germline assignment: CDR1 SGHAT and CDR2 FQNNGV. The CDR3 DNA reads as TGTGCCAGCAGCAAGGGGACAACCTATGGCTACACCTTC. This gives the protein CASSKGTTYGYTF.

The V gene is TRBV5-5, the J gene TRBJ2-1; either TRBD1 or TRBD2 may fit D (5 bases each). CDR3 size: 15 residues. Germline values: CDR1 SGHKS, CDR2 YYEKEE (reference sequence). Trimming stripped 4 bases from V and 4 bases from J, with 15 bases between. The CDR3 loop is CASSPGREWYNEQFF. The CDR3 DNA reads TGTGCCAGCAGCCCCGGCAGGGAGTGGTACAATGAGCAGTTCTTC.

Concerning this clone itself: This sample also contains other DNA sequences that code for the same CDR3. The CDR3 region is CASSSRQGAYEQYF. The CDR3 DNA sequence: TGTGCCAGCAGCTCAAGACAGGGCGCCTACGAGCAGTACTTC. The chain couples TRBV7-2 to TRBJ2-7; TRBD1 agrees at 7 bases. This CDR3 is 14 amino acids long. V shed 4 bases, J shed 2 bases, and the junction held 5 bases outside the gene matches. Germline CDR1 and CDR2: SGHTA and FQGNSA.